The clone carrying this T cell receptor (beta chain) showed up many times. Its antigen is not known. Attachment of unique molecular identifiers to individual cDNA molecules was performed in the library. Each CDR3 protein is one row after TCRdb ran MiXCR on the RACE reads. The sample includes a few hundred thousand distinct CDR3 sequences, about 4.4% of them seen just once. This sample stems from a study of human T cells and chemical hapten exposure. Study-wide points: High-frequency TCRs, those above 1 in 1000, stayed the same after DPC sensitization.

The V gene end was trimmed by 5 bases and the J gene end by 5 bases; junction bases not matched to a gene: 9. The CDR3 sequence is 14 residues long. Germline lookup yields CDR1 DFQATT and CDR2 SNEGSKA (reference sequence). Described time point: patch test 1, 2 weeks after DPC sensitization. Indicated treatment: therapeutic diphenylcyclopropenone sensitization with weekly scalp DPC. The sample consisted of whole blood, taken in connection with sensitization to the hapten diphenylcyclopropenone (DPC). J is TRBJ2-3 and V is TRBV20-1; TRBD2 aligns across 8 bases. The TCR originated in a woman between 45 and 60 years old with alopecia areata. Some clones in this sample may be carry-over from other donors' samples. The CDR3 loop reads CSAQGPGGQDTQYF. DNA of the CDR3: TGCAGTGCTCAGGGGCCGGGGGGGCAAGATACGCAGTATTTT.